This T cell receptor (beta chain) was identified in a study of blood T cell repertoires in COVID-19. Across the study: The United States, Italy and Spain provided the acute and convalescent COVID-19 samples. PBMCs, B-cell-depleted T cells, or T cells were the source of the cDNA or gDNA that made up the material.

In the original processing: Amplification of reference gene primers provided the estimated nucleated cell counts. Clones were sequenced by immunoSEQ multiplex PCR, and TCRdb holds only the in-frame ones, with some missing. Clone size and V and J calls were adopted from that table, with D and trimming inferred from the DNA. The sample carries 45,000 or so clones, 80% to 90% recorded once. Looked up from germline, CDR1 is KGHDR and CDR2 is SFDVKD. V lost 9 bases and J lost 0, with 11 bases in between. The CDR3 is 15 amino acids. This receptor was obtained from a man aged 65 to 85 with active COVID-19. Sequencing was performed on peripheral blood. The genes are TRBV24-1 and TRBJ2-6, with TRBD2 as a possible D gene (6 bases). This chain's CDR3 is CATAPGGSGANVLTF. As DNA, the CDR3 is TGTGCCACCGCCCCCGGGGGCTCTGGGGCCAACGTCCTGACTTTC.